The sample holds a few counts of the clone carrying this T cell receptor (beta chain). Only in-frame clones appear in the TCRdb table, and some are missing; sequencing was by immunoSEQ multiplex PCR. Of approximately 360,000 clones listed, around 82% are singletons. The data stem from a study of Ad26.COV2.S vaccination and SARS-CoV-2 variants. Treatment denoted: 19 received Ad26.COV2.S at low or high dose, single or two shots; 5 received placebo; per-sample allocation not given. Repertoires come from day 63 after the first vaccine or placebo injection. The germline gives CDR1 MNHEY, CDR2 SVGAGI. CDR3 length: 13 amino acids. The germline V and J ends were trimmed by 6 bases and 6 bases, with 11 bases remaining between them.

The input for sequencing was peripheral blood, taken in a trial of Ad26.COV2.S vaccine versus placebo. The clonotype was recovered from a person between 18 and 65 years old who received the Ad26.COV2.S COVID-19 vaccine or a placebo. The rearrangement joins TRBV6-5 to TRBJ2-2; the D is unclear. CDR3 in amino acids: CASRSPTAGELFF. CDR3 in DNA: TGTGCCAGCAGGTCCCCAACGGCCGGGGAGCTGTTTTTT.